This T cell receptor (beta chain) is drawn from a study of cytomegalovirus exposure and HLA in healthy donors. Study as a whole: Across some 400 genotyped donors, about 81% landed in the Caucasian-associated ancestry cluster.

The CDR3 is 15 residues long. The ends lost 3 bases at V and 2 bases at J; junction bases unmatched: 6. Germline-derived CDR1 and CDR2 are LNHDA and SQIVND (reference sequence). Details on this clone: Its antigen is unknown.

The PCR ran on 60 Vbeta and 13 Jbeta primers. Produced via immunoSEQ multiplex PCR; TCRdb's table is partial and in-frame only. The sample consists of 70,000 to 80,000 clones, 78% of them appearing once. Overall study results and limits: The authors later found most CMV-associated TCR beta chains appeared HLA-restricted. CMV antigen specificity of a few CMV-associated chains was confirmed in vitro.

The sequence derives from a woman aged 40-49 years in good health and CMV-seropositive. The genes are TRBV19 and TRBJ2-7; 8 bases align to TRBD1. The sample comprised PBMCs. The CDR3 here is CASSIGGQGTYEQYF. CDR3 nucleotide sequence: TGTGCCAGTAGTATCGGAGGACAGGGAACCTACGAGCAGTACTTC.